This T cell receptor beta chain was profiled in a study of cytomegalovirus exposure and HLA in healthy donors. Study results and limitations: Overall, around 160 TCR beta chains were annotated as cytomegalovirus-associated.

As for this clone: The antigen remains unidentified. The CDR3 does not end in the conserved phenylalanine or tryptophan, so this is likely a read error. The DNA is omitted, as the CDR3 cannot be located on it reliably, and the CDR3 follows TCRdb's listing.

The CDR3 numbers 10 amino acids, ends counted. This PCR relied on a set of 60 Vbeta primers and 13 Jbeta primers. Using immunoSEQ multiplex PCR, the repertoire was profiled, and TCRdb retains in-frame clones only, with some absent. The table has roughly 170,000 clones, approximately 81% seen once. Sequencing was done on a sample of PBMCs. The chain combines TRBV5-3 with TRBJ1-2; TRBD1 is the table's D call, not checked against the DNA. TRBV5-3 is recorded as an ORF, its role being uncertain. This TCR came from a female donor in good health and CMV-seronegative. The CDR3 region is CARSLGYRGS.